Below, 25 T cell receptor beta chains from the same sample are listed, as sequenced in a study of T cell repertoires in cytomegalovirus infection. TCRdb analysed the reads with MiXCR anew, one entry per CDR3 protein. The sample records some 150,000 distinct CDR3 sequences, 23% being singletons. What was sequenced was PBMCs. Source of these receptors: a human donor in good health (CMV status not recorded). Some clones in this sample may be carry-over from other donors' samples.

This clonotype has at least ten counts. This rearrangement joins TRBV7-2 to TRBJ1-1, with TRBD1 as a possible D gene (5 bases). Trimming stripped 1 base from V and 5 bases from J, with 11 bases between. The CDR3 loop spans 14 amino acids. In germline, CDR1 is SGHTA, CDR2 FQGNSA. The CDR3 loop reads CASSLGGRWTEAFF. Here the CDR3 DNA reads TGTGCCAGCAGCTTAGGGGGCCGGTGGACTGAAGCTTTCTTT. The variable domain in full, with the rest retrieved from reference TRBV7-2 and TRBJ1-1, is GAGVSQSPSNKVTEKGKDVELRCDPISGHTALYWYRQSLGQGLEFLIYFQGNSAPDKSGLPSDRFSAERTGGSVSTLTIQRTQQEDSAVYLCASSLGGRWTEAFFGQGTRLTVV.

The chain has TRBV7-3 and TRBJ2-2, with 9 bases aligning to TRBD2. The V and J ends lost 2 bases and 5 bases, in that order; junction bases with no gene match: 12. The CDR3 extends over 18 amino acids. Looked up from germline, CDR1 is SGHTA and CDR2 is FQGTGA. CDR3 loop: CASSLGPGRGGRTGELFF. DNA for the CDR3: TGTGCCAGCAGCTTAGGACCGGGGCGGGGGGGCCGGACCGGGGAGCTGTTTTTT.

The J gene is TRBJ1-2, the V gene TRBV28; 10 bases align to TRBD1. Germline V gene lookup returns CDR1 MDHEN and CDR2 SYDVKM. The CDR3 totals 15 residues. Trimming removed 10 bases from V and 1 base from J; junction bases left unmatched: 9. For the CDR3, the DNA is TGTGCCACCACCGGGACAGGGGATATTAACTATGGCTACACCTTC. Translating gives CATTGTGDINYGYTF.

This clonotype has more than one count but fewer than ten. The gene calls are TRBV20-1 and TRBJ2-7; 9 nucleotides agree with TRBD2. In germline, CDR1 is DFQATT, CDR2 SNEGSKA (reference sequence). This CDR3 has 15 residues. J lost 5 bases, V lost 0 bases, and 8 bases had no gene match. The CDR3 DNA is TGCAGTGCTAGAGATCCAGCGGGAGGCCCCCACGAGCAGTACTTC. Amino acids: CSARDPAGGPHEQYF.

This clonotype was counted many times. V is TRBV7-2 and J is TRBJ2-5, with D perhaps matching TRBD1 (6 bases). Germline CDR1 and CDR2: SGHTA and FQGNSA. Trimming stripped 5 bases from V and 2 bases from J, with 15 bases between. The CDR3 has 15 residues. The CDR3 reads CASSGAWGRQETQYF. CDR3 in DNA: TGTGCCAGCAGCGGGGCGTGGGGGCGACAAGAGACCCAGTACTTC.

This clonotype was found a few times. The chain carries TRBV20-1 and TRBJ2-1; 11 bases are shared with TRBD1. The V segment lost 5 bases and the J segment 5 bases; nucleotides outside the gene matches: 5. The CDR3 is made up of 14 amino acids. Germline CDR1 is DFQATT and CDR2 is SNEGSKA (reference sequence). CDR3 amino acids: CSALRGQGDNEQFF. The CDR3 region has the DNA TGCAGTGCTCTGCGGGGACAGGGGGACAATGAGCAGTTCTTC.

The genes are TRBV7-9 and TRBJ2-4; D gene uncertain. Germline values: CDR1 SEHNR, CDR2 FQNEAQ (reference sequence). V gave up 2 bases and J gave up 2 bases, with 7 bases separating them. This CDR3 has 14 amino acids. The CDR3 reads CASSLSEPKNIQYF. The DNA for the CDR3 is TGTGCCAGCAGCTTATCGGAGCCCAAAAACATTCAGTACTTC.

This clonotype came up a few times. The genes are TRBV2 and TRBJ2-1; TRBD1 matches 7 bases. This CDR3 contains 14 residues. The germline V gene encodes CDR1 SNHLY and CDR2 FYNNEI. J gave up 9 bases and V 0 bases, and 5 bases lay outside the gene matches. The CDR3 reads CASSEARGQGEQFF. The CDR3 DNA reads as TGTGCCAGCAGTGAAGCGAGGGGGCAGGGTGAGCAGTTCTTC.

The chain links TRBV7-2 to TRBJ2-6; unclear D gene. V was pared by 4 bases and J by 3 bases, with 13 bases between. The CDR3 has 16 residues. Germline V CDR1 and CDR2: SGHTA, FQGNSA. CDR3 coding DNA: TGTGCCAGCAGCTCAAGGGCAGGTAATGGGGCCAACGTCCTGACTTTC. Amino acid sequence: CASSSRAGNGANVLTF.

The rearrangement joins TRBV19 to TRBJ2-3; the D call may be TRBD1 or TRBD2 (5 bases each). Germline loops: CDR1 LNHDA, CDR2 SQIVND (reference sequence). The V end lost 6 bases, the J end lost 3 bases, and 19 bases lay between the germline ends. This CDR3 region has 16 residues. DNA of the CDR3: TGTGCCAGTAGGGCTGCGGGCAGGGCGTCAACAGATACGCAGTATTTT. Encoded protein: CASRAAGRASTDTQYF.

The rearrangement joins TRBV18 to TRBJ2-1; TRBD2 is a possible D gene (5 bases). The ends were cut back, 5 bases at V and 0 bases at J, with 11 bases in the middle. The length of the CDR3 is 15 residues. CDR1 and CDR2 (germline): KGHSH, LQKENI. The CDR3 reads CASSASRGSYNEQFF. Here the CDR3 DNA reads TGTGCCAGCTCAGCGTCCCGGGGCTCCTACAATGAGCAGTTCTTC.

Concerning this clonotype itself: At one boundary the junction diverges from the germline segment, which might be a read error. This rearrangement joins TRBV23-1 to TRBJ1-4; D might be TRBD1 (5 bases). TRBV23-1 is known as an ORF, though its function is uncertain. This CDR3 is built from 12 residues. The CDR3 loop reads CASSQSSTGVKF. As DNA, the CDR3 is TGCGCCAGCAGTCAATCGTCGACGGGGGTGAAATTT.

This clonotype has ten or more counts. V is TRBV6-1 and J is TRBJ2-7, with TRBD1 matching 8 bases. Germline CDR1 reads MNHNS; CDR2 reads SASEGT. The CDR3 contains 14 residues. V shed 4 bases and J 4 bases; nucleotides not matched to a gene: 6. CDR3 residues: CASSAPGGAYEQYF. CDR3 coding DNA: TGTGCCAGCAGTGCCCCAGGGGGCGCGTACGAGCAGTACTTC.

The gene calls are TRBV6-1 and TRBJ1-4; tentative D call: TRBD1 (5 bases). The CDR3 consists of 15 residues. Trimming took off 4 bases at V and 8 bases at J, with 17 bases between the two ends. Germline V gives CDR1 MNHNS, CDR2 SASEGT. CDR3 protein: CASSGRFGTGEKLFF. DNA of the CDR3: TGTGCCAGCAGTGGTCGTTTCGGGACGGGGGAAAAACTGTTTTTT.

This clonotype was recorded only once. This chain joins TRBV29-1 and TRBJ2-1, with 9 bases lining up with TRBD2. The CDR3 has 14 residues. CDR1 is SQVTM and CDR2 is ANQGSEA in the germline V gene. The CDR3 loop reads CNLGLAGWRSEQFF. The CDR3 nucleotides read TGCAACTTAGGGCTAGCGGGATGGCGGAGTGAGCAGTTCTTC.

The chain joins TRBV12-3 or TRBV12-4 to TRBJ2-7; 15 nucleotides match TRBD2. This CDR3 is built from 15 residues. Trimming took 5 bases from V and 5 from J; bases not matched to a gene: 4. Here the CDR3 reads CASSRGTSGRNEQYF. CDR3 coding DNA: TGTGCCAGCAGTCGGGGGACTAGCGGGAGGAACGAGCAGTACTTC.

J is TRBJ1-1 and V is TRBV11-2; the D is unclear. Trimming left V 5 bases short and J 0 bases short, with 22 bases between. The CDR3 has 18 amino acids. Germline V gene sequence: CDR1 SGHAT, CDR2 FQNNGV. The CDR3 sequence: CASSPPPRSLLVNTEAFF. The DNA of the CDR3 is TGTGCCAGCAGCCCCCCCCCCCGCTCCCTGCTGGTGAACACTGAAGCTTTCTTT. The complete variable domain, with remaining parts taken from reference TRBV11-2 and TRBJ1-1, reads EAGVAQSPRYKIIEKRQSVAFWCNPISGHATLYWYQQILGQGPKLLIQFQNNGVVDDSQLPKDRFSAERLKGVDSTLKIQPAKLEDSAVYLCASSPPPRSLLVNTEAFFGQGTRLTVV.

The chain combines TRBV15 with TRBJ2-3, with 9 bases matching TRBD2. V lost 0 bases, J lost 5 bases, and 9 bases stayed unmatched. CDR3 size: 17 residues. CDR1 and CDR2 from the germline V gene are LNHNV and YYDKDF (reference sequence). CDR3 loop: CATSRDLGAGGEDTQYF. As DNA, the CDR3 is TGTGCCACCAGCAGAGATCTTGGAGCGGGGGGCGAAGATACGCAGTATTTT. Together with reference TRBV15 and TRBJ2-3, the CDR3 gives the full variable domain: DAMVIQNPRYQVTQFGKPVTLSCSQTLNHNVMYWYQQKSSQAPKLLFHYYDKDFNNEADTPDNFQSRRPNTSFCFLDIRSPGLGDTAMYLCATSRDLGAGGEDTQYFGPGTRLTVL.

Ten or more counts support this clonotype. This sequence joins TRBV12-3 or TRBV12-4 and TRBJ1-2, with 7 bases matching TRBD1. This CDR3 spans 12 amino acids. The V gene end was trimmed by 6 bases and the J gene end by 4 bases; junction bases not matched to a gene: 2. The chain's CDR3 is CASRGGSYGYTF. CDR3 DNA sequence: TGTGCCAGCAGAGGGGGCTCCTATGGCTACACCTTC.

The rearrangement uses TRBV9 and TRBJ2-7, with D tentatively TRBD1 (6 bases). In germline, CDR1 is SGDLS, CDR2 YYNGEE. V lost 3 bases, J lost 4 bases, and 11 bases lay in between. CDR3 length: 13 residues. This chain's CDR3 is CASSAGDEYEQYF. The CDR3 DNA is TGTGCCAGCAGCGCAGGGGACGAGTACGAGCAGTACTTC. Variable domain in full (rest from reference TRBV9 and TRBJ2-7): DSGVTQTPKHLITATGQRVTLRCSPRSGDLSVYWYQQSLDQGLQFLIQYYNGEERAKGNILERFSAQQFPDLHSELNLSSLELGDSALYFCASSAGDEYEQYFGPGTRLTVT.

At least ten counts were recorded for this clonotype. The chain links TRBV7-6 to TRBJ1-1; no reliable D call. CDR1 is SGHVS and CDR2 is FNYEAQ in the germline V gene. The ends were cut back, 2 bases at V and 4 bases at J, with 8 bases in the middle. The CDR3 runs 13 residues. The CDR3 nucleotides read TGTGCCAGCAGCTTATCAGAGGGCACTGAAGCTTTCTTT. Its protein product is CASSLSEGTEAFF.

The V call is TRBV5-5, the J call TRBJ1-6; perhaps TRBD1 as D (5 bases). Trimming removed 6 bases from V and 6 bases from J, with 13 bases in between. Germline-derived CDR1 and CDR2 are SGHKS and YYEKEE (reference sequence). CDR3 length: 14 residues. The CDR3 DNA reads as TGTGCCAGCATCCCAGGGAGTTCTAATTCACCCCTCCACTTT. Protein product: CASIPGSSNSPLHF.

On this clonotype: One end of the junction is discordant with germline, which a read error may explain. This sequence joins TRBV7-8 and TRBJ2-2, with a possible D match to TRBD2 (6 bases). Germline V gene data show CDR1 as SGHVS and CDR2 as FQNEAQ. There are 18 residues in the CDR3. CDR3 amino acids: CASSLDPSGAGNTGDLFF. The CDR3 DNA follows: TGTGCCAGCAGCTTAGACCCCTCGGGTGCGGGGAACACCGGGGACCTGTTTTTT.

There are many counts of this clonotype. The chain links TRBV7-8 to TRBJ2-3, with 7 bases matching TRBD1. Per germline, CDR1 SGHVS and CDR2 FQNEAQ. Unmatched junction bases numbered 9, after V lost 5 bases and J lost 4 bases. The CDR3 runs 15 residues. CDR3 residues: CASSRTGEWADTQYF. The CDR3 DNA is TGTGCCAGCAGCAGAACAGGGGAATGGGCAGATACGCAGTATTTT.

This clonotype has only a few counts. The CDR3 DNA is TGTGCCACCTGCCGGGACAGGGTTGTGGAGACCCAGTACTTC. Translated: CATCRDRVVETQYF. The V gene is TRBV28, the J gene TRBJ2-5; 9 bases line up with TRBD1. CDR3 size: 14 residues. Germline V gene data show CDR1 as MDHEN and CDR2 as SYDVKM. V shed 10 bases, J shed 5 bases, and the junction held 11 bases outside the gene matches.